The subject of this entry is one T cell receptor (beta chain). These data originate in a study of blood T cell repertoires in COVID-19. The wider study: T cells, B-cell-depleted T cells, or PBMCs supplied cDNA or gDNA.

Clones were sequenced by immunoSEQ multiplex PCR, and TCRdb holds only the in-frame ones, with some missing. The top ten hold around 12% of the sample, which has 81,000 or so clones, approximately 91% seen once. V was trimmed by 5 bases and J by 3 bases, leaving 15 bases between them. The CDR3 length is 15 residues. Germline V CDR1 and CDR2: MNHNS, SASEGT. The genes are TRBV6-1 and TRBJ2-3; a weak D match, TRBD2 (6 bases). The clonotype comes from a man between 65 and 79 years old with active or convalescent COVID-19. The sample comprised peripheral blood. The chain's CDR3 is CASSPGTAHTDTQYF. CDR3 sequence (DNA): TGTGCCAGCAGTCCCGGGACTGCACATACAGATACGCAGTATTTT.